The present entry profiles one T cell receptor (beta chain) with its context. In the authors' methods: Estimation of nucleated cell counts relied on the amplification of reference gene primers. The table came from immunoSEQ multiplex PCR; TCRdb's copy has only in-frame clones and leaves some out. V, J and clone size are taken as reported in that table, and D and trimming were inferred from the DNA itself. Among 95,000 to 120,000 clones listed, roughly 80% were seen once. The CDR3 has 15 residues. Looked up from germline, CDR1 is SGHTA and CDR2 is FQGNSA. Trimming pared 3 bases from V and 6 bases from J, leaving 12 bases between. The data are from a study of blood T cell repertoires in COVID-19. Study details: PBMCs, B-cell-depleted T cells, or T cells provided the cDNA or gDNA that made up the material.

The chain carries TRBV7-2 and TRBJ1-6; D call uncertain. Sequencing was carried out using peripheral blood. The clonotype comes from a woman between 35 and 50 years old with acute or convalescent COVID-19. The CDR3 nucleotides read TGTGCCAGCAGCTTGTCGACAACTGTTAATTCACCCCTCCACTTT. Residues: CASSLSTTVNSPLHF. Full variable domain (remainder filled in from reference TRBV7-2 and TRBJ1-6): GAGVSQSPSNKVTEKGKDVELRCDPISGHTALYWYRQSLGQGLEFLIYFQGNSAPDKSGLPSDRFSAERTGGSVSTLTIQRTQQEDSAVYLCASSLSTTVNSPLHFGNGTRLTVT.